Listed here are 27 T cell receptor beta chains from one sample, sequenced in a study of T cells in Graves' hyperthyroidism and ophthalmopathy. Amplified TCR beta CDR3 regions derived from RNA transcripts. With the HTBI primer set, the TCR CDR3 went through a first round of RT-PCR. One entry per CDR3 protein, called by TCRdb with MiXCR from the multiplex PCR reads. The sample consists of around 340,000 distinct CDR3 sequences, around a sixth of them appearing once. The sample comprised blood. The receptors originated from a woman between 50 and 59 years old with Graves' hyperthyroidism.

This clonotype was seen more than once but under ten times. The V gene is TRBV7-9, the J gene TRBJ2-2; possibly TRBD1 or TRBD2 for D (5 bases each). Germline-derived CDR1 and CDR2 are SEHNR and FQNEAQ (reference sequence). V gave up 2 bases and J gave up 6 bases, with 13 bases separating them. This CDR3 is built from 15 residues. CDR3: CASSLLGAQAGELFF. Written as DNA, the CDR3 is TGTGCCAGCAGCTTACTCGGGGCCCAGGCCGGGGAGCTGTTTTTT.

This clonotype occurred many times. The CDR3 DNA reads TGTGCCAGCAGCTACTCAATTGGGGGTAGGACTGAAGCTTTCTTT. Amino acid sequence: CASSYSIGGRTEAFF. This chain connects TRBV11-2 to TRBJ1-1; TRBD1 might be the D (5 bases). The CDR3 length is 15 residues. Per germline, CDR1 SGHAT and CDR2 FQNNGV. The V end was cut by 4 bases, the J end by 5 bases, with 17 bases between.

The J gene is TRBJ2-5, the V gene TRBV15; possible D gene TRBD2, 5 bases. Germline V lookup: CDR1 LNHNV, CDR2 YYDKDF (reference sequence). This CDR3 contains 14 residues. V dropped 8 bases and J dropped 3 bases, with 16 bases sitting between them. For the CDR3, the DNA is TGTGCCACCTCGAGAGGGCAGATAGAAGAGACCCAGTACTTC. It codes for CATSRGQIEETQYF.

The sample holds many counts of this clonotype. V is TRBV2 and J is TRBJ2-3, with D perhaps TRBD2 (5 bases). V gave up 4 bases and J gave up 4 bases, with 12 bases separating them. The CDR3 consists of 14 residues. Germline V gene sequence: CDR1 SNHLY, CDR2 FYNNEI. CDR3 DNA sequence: TGTGCCAGCAGTGGTTATGCGGGTGCAGATACGCAGTATTTT. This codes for CASSGYAGADTQYF.

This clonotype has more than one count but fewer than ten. CDR3 nucleotides: TGTGCCAGCAGTTACTCGGGGCAGGCAGGGACTGAAGCTTTCTTT. Amino acids: CASSYSGQAGTEAFF. The gene calls are TRBV6-5 and TRBJ1-1; TRBD1 is a possible D gene (5 bases). V was trimmed by 0 bases and J by 5 bases, leaving 13 bases between them. The CDR3 consists of 15 residues. Germline values: CDR1 MNHEY, CDR2 SVGAGI.

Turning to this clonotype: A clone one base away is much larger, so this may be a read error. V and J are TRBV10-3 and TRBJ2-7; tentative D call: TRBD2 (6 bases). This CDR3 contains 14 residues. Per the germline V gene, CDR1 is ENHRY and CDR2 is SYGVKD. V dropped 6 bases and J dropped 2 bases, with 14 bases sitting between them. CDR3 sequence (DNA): TGTGCCATCAGCAGGGAGGAGGGGACCTACGAGCAGTACTTC. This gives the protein CAISREEGTYEQYF.

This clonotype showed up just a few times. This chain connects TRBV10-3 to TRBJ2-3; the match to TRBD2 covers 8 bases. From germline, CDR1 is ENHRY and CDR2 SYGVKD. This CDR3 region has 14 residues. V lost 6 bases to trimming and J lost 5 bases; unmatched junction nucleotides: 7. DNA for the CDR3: TGTGCCATCAGGACGAGCGGGGGTGGAGATACGCAGTATTTT. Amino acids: CAIRTSGGGDTQYF.

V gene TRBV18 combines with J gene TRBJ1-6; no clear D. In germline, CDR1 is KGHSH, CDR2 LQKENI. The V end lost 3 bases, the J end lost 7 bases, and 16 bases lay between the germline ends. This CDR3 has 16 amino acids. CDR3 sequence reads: CASSPAGSGGNSPLHF. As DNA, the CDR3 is TGTGCCAGCTCACCGGCGGGAAGTGGCGGGAATTCACCCCTCCACTTT.

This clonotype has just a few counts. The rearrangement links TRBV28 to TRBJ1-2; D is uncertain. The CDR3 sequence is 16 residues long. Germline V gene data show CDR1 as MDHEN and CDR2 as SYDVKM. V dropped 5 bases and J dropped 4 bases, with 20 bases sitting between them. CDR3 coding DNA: TGTGCCAGCAGTCCCTTTGCGGACCCAGATCCCTATGGCTACACCTTC. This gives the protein CASSPFADPDPYGYTF.

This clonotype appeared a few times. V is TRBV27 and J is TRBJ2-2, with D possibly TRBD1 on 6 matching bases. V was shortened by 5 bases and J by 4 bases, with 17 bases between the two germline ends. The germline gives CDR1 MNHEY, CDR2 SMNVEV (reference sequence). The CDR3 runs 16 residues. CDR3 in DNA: TGTGCCAGCAGTATTTTCGTCACAGGGTTCACCGGGGAGCTGTTTTTT. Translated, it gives CASSIFVTGFTGELFF.

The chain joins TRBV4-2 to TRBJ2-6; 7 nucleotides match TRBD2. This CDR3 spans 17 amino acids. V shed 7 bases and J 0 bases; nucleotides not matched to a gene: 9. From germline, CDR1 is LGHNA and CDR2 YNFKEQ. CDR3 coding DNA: TGTGCCAGCAAGGGGCGGGAGATACCCTCTGGGGCCAACGTCCTGACTTTC. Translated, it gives CASKGREIPSGANVLTF.

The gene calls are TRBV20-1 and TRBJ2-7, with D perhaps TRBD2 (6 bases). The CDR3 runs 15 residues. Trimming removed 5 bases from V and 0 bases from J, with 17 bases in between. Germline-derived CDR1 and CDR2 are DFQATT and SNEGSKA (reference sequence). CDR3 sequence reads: CSAEDRGSGSYEQYF. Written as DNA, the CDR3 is TGCAGTGCTGAAGATAGGGGTAGCGGCTCCTACGAGCAGTACTTC.

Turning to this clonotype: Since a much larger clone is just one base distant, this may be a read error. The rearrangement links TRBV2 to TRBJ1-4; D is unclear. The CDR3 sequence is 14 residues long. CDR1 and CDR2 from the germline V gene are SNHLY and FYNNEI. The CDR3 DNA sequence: TGTGCCAGCAGCTGGACTACAACTAATGGAAAACTGTTTTTT. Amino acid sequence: CASSWTTTNGKLFF.

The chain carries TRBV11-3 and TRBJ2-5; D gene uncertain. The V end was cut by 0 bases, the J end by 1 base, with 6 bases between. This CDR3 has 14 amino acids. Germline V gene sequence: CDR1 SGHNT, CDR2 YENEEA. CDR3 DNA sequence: TGTGCCAGCAGCTTAGATTGGTTCCAAGAGACCCAGTACTTC. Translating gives CASSLDWFQETQYF.

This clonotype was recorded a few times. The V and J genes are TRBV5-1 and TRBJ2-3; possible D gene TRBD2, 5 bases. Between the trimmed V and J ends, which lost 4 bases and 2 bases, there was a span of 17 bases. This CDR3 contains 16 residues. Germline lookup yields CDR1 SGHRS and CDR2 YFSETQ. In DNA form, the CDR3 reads TGCGCCAGCAGCCCGCCTTCTAGCAGCTACACAGATACGCAGTATTTT. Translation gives CASSPPSSSYTDTQYF.

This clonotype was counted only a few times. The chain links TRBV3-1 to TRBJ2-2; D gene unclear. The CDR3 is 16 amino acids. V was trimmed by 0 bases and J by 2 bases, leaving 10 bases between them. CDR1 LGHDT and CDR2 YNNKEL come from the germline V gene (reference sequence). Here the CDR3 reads CASSQDHGRNTGELFF. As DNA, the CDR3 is TGTGCCAGCAGCCAAGATCATGGTCGAAACACCGGGGAGCTGTTTTTT.

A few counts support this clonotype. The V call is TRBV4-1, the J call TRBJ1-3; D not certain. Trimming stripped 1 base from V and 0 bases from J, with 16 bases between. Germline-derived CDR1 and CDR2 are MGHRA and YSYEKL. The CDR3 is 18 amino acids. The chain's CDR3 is CASSQVVASTYSGNTIYF. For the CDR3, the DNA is TGCGCCAGCAGCCAAGTTGTCGCCTCTACCTACTCTGGAAACACCATATATTTT.

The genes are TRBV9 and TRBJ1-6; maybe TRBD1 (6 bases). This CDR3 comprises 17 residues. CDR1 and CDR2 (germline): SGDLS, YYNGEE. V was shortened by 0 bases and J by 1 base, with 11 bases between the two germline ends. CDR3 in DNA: TGTGCCAGCAGCGTAGAGGGGGACTGGTCCTATAATTCACCCCTCCACTTT. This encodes CASSVEGDWSYNSPLHF.

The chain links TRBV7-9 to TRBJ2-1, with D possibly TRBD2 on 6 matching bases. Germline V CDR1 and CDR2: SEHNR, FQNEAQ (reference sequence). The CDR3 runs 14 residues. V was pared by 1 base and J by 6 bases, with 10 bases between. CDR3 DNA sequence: TGTGCCAGCAGCTTAGTGGGTAGCGGCAATGAGCAGTTCTTC. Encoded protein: CASSLVGSGNEQFF.

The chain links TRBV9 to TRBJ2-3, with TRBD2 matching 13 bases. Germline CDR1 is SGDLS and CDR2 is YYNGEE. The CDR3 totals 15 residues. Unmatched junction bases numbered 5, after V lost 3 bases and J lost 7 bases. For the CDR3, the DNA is TGTGCCAGCAGCGCCGGGACTAGCGGGACTTATACGCAGTATTTT. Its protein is CASSAGTSGTYTQYF.

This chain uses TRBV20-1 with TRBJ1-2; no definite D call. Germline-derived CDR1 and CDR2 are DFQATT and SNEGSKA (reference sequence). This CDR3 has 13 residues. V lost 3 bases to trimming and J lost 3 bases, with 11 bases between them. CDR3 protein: CSARDSQHYGYTF. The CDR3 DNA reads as TGCAGTGCTAGGGATTCGCAGCACTATGGCTACACCTTC.

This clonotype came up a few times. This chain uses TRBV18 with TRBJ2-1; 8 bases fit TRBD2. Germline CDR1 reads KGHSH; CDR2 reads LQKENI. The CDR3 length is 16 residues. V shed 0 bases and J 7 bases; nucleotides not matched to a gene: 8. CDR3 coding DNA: TGTGCCAGCTCACCACCTTACGGGGGGGCCCGAAATGAGCAGTTCTTC. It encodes CASSPPYGGARNEQFF.

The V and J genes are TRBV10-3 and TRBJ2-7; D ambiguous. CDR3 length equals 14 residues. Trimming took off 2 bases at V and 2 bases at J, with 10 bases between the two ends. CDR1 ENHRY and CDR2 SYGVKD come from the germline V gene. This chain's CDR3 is CAISERGIPYEQYF. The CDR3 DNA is TGTGCCATCAGTGAGAGAGGAATTCCCTACGAGCAGTACTTC.

The CDR3, as DNA: TGTGCCACCAGCAGAGATCGGGCTGTGTCCGGGGAGCTGTTTTTT. Translation: CATSRDRAVSGELFF. The rearrangement uses TRBV15 and TRBJ2-2; D not resolved. Germline V gene data show CDR1 as LNHNV and CDR2 as YYDKDF (reference sequence). V lost 0 bases and J 6 bases, leaving 11 bases between the germline ends. This CDR3 is built from 15 residues. The full variable domain, rest sourced from reference TRBV15 and TRBJ2-2, is DAMVIQNPRYQVTQFGKPVTLSCSQTLNHNVMYWYQQKSSQAPKLLFHYYDKDFNNEADTPDNFQSRRPNTSFCFLDIRSPGLGDTAMYLCATSRDRAVSGELFFGEGSRLTVL.

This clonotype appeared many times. Here the CDR3 DNA reads TGTGCCACCAGCAGAGTGCGGAACTCCTACGAGCAGTACTTC. Translation: CATSRVRNSYEQYF. The chain carries TRBV15 and TRBJ2-7, with unresolved D. V dropped 1 base and J dropped 0 bases, with 7 bases sitting between them. The CDR3 consists of 14 residues. Germline CDR1 and CDR2: LNHNV and YYDKDF (reference sequence).

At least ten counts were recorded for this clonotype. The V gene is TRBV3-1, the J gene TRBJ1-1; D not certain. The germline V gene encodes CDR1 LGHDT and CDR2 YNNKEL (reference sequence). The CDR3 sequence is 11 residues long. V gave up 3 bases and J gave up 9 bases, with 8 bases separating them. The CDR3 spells CASSHLRQAFF. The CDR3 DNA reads TGTGCCAGCAGCCATTTAAGGCAAGCTTTCTTT. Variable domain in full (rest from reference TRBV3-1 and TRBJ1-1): DTAVSQTPKYLVTQMGNDKSIKCEQNLGHDTMYWYKQDSKKFLKIMFSYNNKELIINETVPNRFSPKSPDKAHLNLHINSLELGDSAVYFCASSHLRQAFFGQGTRLTVV.

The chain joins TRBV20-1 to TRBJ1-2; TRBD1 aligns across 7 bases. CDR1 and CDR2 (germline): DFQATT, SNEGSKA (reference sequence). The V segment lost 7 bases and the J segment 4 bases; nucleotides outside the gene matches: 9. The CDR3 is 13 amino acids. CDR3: CSVPDRVGYGYTF. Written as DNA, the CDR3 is TGCAGTGTACCCGACAGGGTCGGCTATGGCTACACCTTC.